One T cell receptor (beta chain) is described in this entry. Its antigen is not known. This sample includes further DNA sequences coding for the same CDR3. TCRdb's table, derived via immunoSEQ multiplex PCR, lists solely in-frame clones and lacks some. This table has under 2,000,000 clones, approximately 95% appearing once. The naive CD8 population came from CD45RO-negative cells selected for CCR7, without terminally differentiated effector memory CD45RA+ cells. This entry is derived from a study of shared clonotypes between healthy human individuals. Whole-study findings and limits: Sequencing depth was expected to influence donor clonotype sharing.

V shed 0 bases and J shed 5 bases, with 7 bases lying between them. This CDR3 is 13 amino acids long. CDR1 and CDR2 from the germline V gene are LNHDA and SQIVND (reference sequence). The rearrangement uses TRBV19 and TRBJ2-5; maybe TRBD2 (5 bases). The receptor's source is a man between 18 and 35 years old in good health. Material: naive CD8+ T cells sorted from blood. The CDR3 is CASSIDGEETQYF. The CDR3 nucleotides are TGTGCCAGTAGTATAGATGGGGAGGAGACCCAGTACTTC.